A selection of T cell receptor beta chains follows, all from one sample in a study of blood T cell repertoires in COVID-19. TCRdb keeps only in-frame clones here, not all; method: immunoSEQ multiplex PCR. This table has about 49,000 clones, roughly 84% appearing once. The source material was peripheral blood. These receptors all stem from a man between 45 and 60 years old with acute or convalescent COVID-19. CDR3s leave out the opening cysteine and the closing phenylalanine or tryptophan. A D gene is named only where the DNA matches it firmly. Clone size is not always given. Where it is, it says once, few, many or a class for expanded clones.

CDR3aa	abundance	v_gene	d_gene	j_gene
ASSPDSYGYT	.	TRBV28	.	TRBJ1-2
SVAAGGINEQF	.	TRBV29-1	.	TRBJ2-1
ASAGLANEAF	few	TRBV6-5	.	TRBJ1-1
ASSPFSGNTIY	.	TRBV7-2	.	TRBJ1-3
ASSFGTVETQY	.	TRBV19	TRBD1	TRBJ2-5
ASSLGGTGENQTQH	once	TRBV11-2	TRBD1	TRBJ1-5
ASSLDVSYSNQPQH	.	TRBV5-5	.	TRBJ1-5
ATSRDRVYEQY	few	TRBV15	.	TRBJ2-7
ASSPRTGAGNTIY	.	TRBV4-3	TRBD1	TRBJ1-3
ASELSRESHSPLH	.	TRBV2	.	TRBJ1-6
ASSRGSPGNTIY	few	TRBV28	TRBD1	TRBJ1-3
ARAGGGTDTQY	.	TRBV2	TRBD1	TRBJ2-3
ASSVPGRKGDEQY	.	TRBV28	.	TRBJ2-7
ASSPFTGAGNTIY	many	TRBV6-5	TRBD1	TRBJ1-3
SARSDYGYT	.	TRBV20-1	.	TRBJ1-2
ASSSTGQGRDGYT	.	TRBV27	TRBD1	TRBJ1-2
ASSPTRTGSPYNEQF	.	TRBV5-1	TRBD1	TRBJ2-1
ASKLAGGPGELF	.	TRBV2	TRBD2	TRBJ2-2
ASSSLPGLAGNTGELF	.	TRBV5-1	TRBD2	TRBJ2-2
ASSEISRIGEKLF	.	TRBV6-1	.	TRBJ1-4
ASSQDRVGGELF	.	TRBV7-2	TRBD1	TRBJ2-2
ASRGQGDYGYT	.	TRBV12-3/TRBV12-4	TRBD1	TRBJ1-2
ASSSGTGRAQY	.	TRBV7-7	TRBD1	TRBJ2-5
ASSRTDIYAIY	once	TRBV3-1/TRBV3-2	.	TRBJ1-3
ASSSRGDSPLH	.	TRBV28	.	TRBJ1-6
ASSLVSGGNTEAF	.	TRBV27	TRBD1	TRBJ1-1
ASSQAGGRERTDTQY	.	TRBV4-1	TRBD2	TRBJ2-3
ASSQADQPQH	.	TRBV3-1/TRBV3-2	.	TRBJ1-5
ASSVGPFGSRYEQY	.	TRBV9	.	TRBJ2-7
ASRHGLSSYEQY	.	TRBV10-2	.	TRBJ2-7
ASSIFSGMREEKLF	.	TRBV19	.	TRBJ1-4
ASSPQTGGYGYT	.	TRBV7-9	TRBD1	TRBJ1-2
ASGTPGLYNEQF	.	TRBV12-5	.	TRBJ2-1
ASSPGLLRPETQY	.	TRBV28	.	TRBJ2-5
ASSYTGGGGETQY	.	TRBV6-2/TRBV6-3	TRBD2	TRBJ2-5
ASSVRATGGEETQY	.	TRBV4-2	.	TRBJ2-5
ASSPGTSGRASSEQY	.	TRBV10-1	TRBD2	TRBJ2-7
ASSTGLANQDTQY	.	TRBV5-6	TRBD2	TRBJ2-3
ASSHSGGQEQY	.	TRBV23-1	.	TRBJ2-7
ASSFKNSNQPQH	.	TRBV6-2/TRBV6-3	.	TRBJ1-5
ASSLIRGALSQPQH	.	TRBV7-2	.	TRBJ1-5
ASSSDRGAYNEQF	.	TRBV6-5	.	TRBJ2-1
AWSYYQGAMLF	.	TRBV30	TRBD1	TRBJ2-2
ASSSLAAPSYNEQF	.	TRBV27	TRBD2	TRBJ2-1
ASSSPGEAEKLF	.	TRBV28	.	TRBJ1-4
ASLLNNEQF	.	TRBV11-2	.	TRBJ2-1
ATSFSDGGLTNEKLF	.	TRBV15	.	TRBJ1-4
ASSLIEHTQY	.	TRBV7-2	.	TRBJ2-3
ASSTWESYNEQF	.	TRBV14	.	TRBJ2-1
ASSQEGLAGENEQF	.	TRBV4-3	TRBD2	TRBJ2-1
ASSLDRGGFDTQY	.	TRBV11-2	TRBD2	TRBJ2-3
ASSLTGQKETQY	once	TRBV5-5	.	TRBJ2-5
ASSQTDRNTEAF	.	TRBV4-2	.	TRBJ1-1